Each of the 27 T cell receptor beta chains below was sequenced from the same sample in a study of tumor and adjacent non-tumor tissue in lung cancer (dated by TCRdb to 2016 to 2019). Library creation used multiplex PCR. The data were produced on an Illumina HiSeq 2500. TCRbeta libraries were built by three rounds of nested PCR using primers (Table S4), following protocols modified from ARM-PCR. TCRdb handled the public reads itself, with Q25 trimming in fastp and clone calling in MiXCR, and kept productive beta chains. Each CDR3 protein appears once, grouped with its most common genes and DNA. In all, the sample holds 90,000 to 120,000 distinct CDR3 sequences, and 65% of those were seen once. The ten largest clones represent roughly 19% of the sample. RNA was extracted from bulk unsorted tissue and checked for quality with a NanoDrop ND-1000 and an Agilent 2100. For the normal lung samples, distant non-tumor tissue was collected more than 3 cm away from the tumor edge.

Sequencing input: distant non-tumor lung tissue. The receptors come from a man aged 25 to 40 with non-small cell lung cancer.

This clonotype was counted only a few times. The CDR3 DNA reads as TGTGCTAGTGGTTTAGGTGGCGGGGCTTTCACAGATACGCAGCATTTT. This translates into CASGLGGGAFTDTQHF. The rearrangement joins TRBV12-5 to TRBJ2-3; TRBD1 might be the D (5 bases). The J call is in doubt because the DNA end fits TRBJ1-5 better. There are 16 residues in the CDR3. The germline gives CDR1 LGHNT, CDR2 FRNRAP.

Points on this clonotype: A much larger clone differs from this one at a single base, so this may be a read error. This chain links TRBV6-1 with TRBJ2-2, with TRBD1 identical over 7 bases. The trim removed 5 bases at V and 1 base at J, leaving 1 base unmatched. The CDR3 is 14 residues long. Germline V gives CDR1 MNHNS, CDR2 SASEGT. CDR3 DNA: TGTGCCAGCAGTTGGACAGGGAACACCGGGGAGCTGTTTTTT. Protein product: CASSWTGNTGELFF.

About this clonotype itself: Lacking the conserved final phenylalanine or tryptophan, this CDR3 likely reflects a read error. The V and J genes are TRBV6-5 and TRBJ1-1; TRBD1 matches 7 bases. This CDR3 is 14 amino acids long. Germline V gene data show CDR1 as MNHEY and CDR2 as SVGAGI. CDR3 in DNA: TGTGCCAGCAGCTCGGGACAGAGGAACAGTGAAGCTTTCTTA. Residues: CASSSGQRNSEAFL.

Ten or more counts support this clonotype. The genes are TRBV12-3 or TRBV12-4 and TRBJ2-2; D is uncertain. V was pared by 0 bases and J by 1 base, with 0 bases between. The CDR3 consists of 13 residues. CDR3 residues: CASSLANTGELFF. The CDR3 DNA is TGTGCCAGCAGTTTAGCGAACACCGGGGAGCTGTTTTTT.

V is TRBV7-3 and J is TRBJ1-2, with D unresolved. In germline, CDR1 is SGHTA, CDR2 FQGTGA. CDR3 length: 10 amino acids. The V and J ends lost 5 bases and 14 bases respectively, with 12 bases between them. The DNA for the CDR3 is TGTGCCAGCAGCCCCCCCCTATGTACCTTC. It specifies CASSPPLCTF.

A remark on this clonotype: This may stem from a read error, because a much larger clone lies one nucleotide away. The chain couples TRBV4-1 to TRBJ1-3, with a tentative D call TRBD1 (6 bases). The germline gives CDR1 MGHRA, CDR2 YSYEKL. The CDR3 sequence is 18 residues long. The CDR3 nucleotides read TGCGCCTGCAGCCAAGAACGAGGGGGACGGGTGTCTGGAAACACCATATATTTT. Amino acid sequence: CACSQERGGRVSGNTIYF.

A remark on this clonotype: One end of the junction is discordant with germline, which a read error may explain. The chain employs TRBV29-1 and TRBJ1-4, with 7 bases that match TRBD1. CDR3 length: 12 amino acids. CDR1 is SQVTM, CDR2 ANQGSEA, per germline. CDR3: CGVDDRAEKLFF. The CDR3 bases are TGCGGCGTTGATGACAGGGCTGAAAAACTGTTTTTT.

This clonotype appeared a few times. This may arise from a read error, as a much more abundant clone is one base away. The rearrangement uses TRBV6-6 and TRBJ1-5; D not resolved. Trimming stripped 6 bases from V and 4 bases from J, with 7 bases between. The CDR3 totals 12 residues. Germline V gives CDR1 MNHNY, CDR2 SVGAGI (reference sequence). The CDR3 DNA follows: TGTGCCAGCAGAGGAGCGAATCAGCCCCAGCATTTT. It translates to CASRGANQPQHF.

The chain has TRBV5-4 and TRBJ2-2, with D hard to call. Trimming took off 2 bases at V and 7 bases at J, with 6 bases between the two ends. The germline V gene has CDR1 SGHNT and CDR2 YYREEE (reference sequence). The CDR3 consists of 12 residues. The CDR3 loop reads CASSFVGGELFF. CDR3 sequence (DNA): TGTGCCAGCAGCTTTGTGGGCGGGGAGCTGTTTTTT.

Of note for this clonotype: Germline is not matched at one junction end, which may reflect a read error. This chain links TRBV29-1 with TRBJ2-5, with D maybe TRBD2 (5 bases). The CDR3 is 13 residues long. CDR1 and CDR2 (germline): SQVTM, ANQGSEA. CDR3 coding DNA: TGCAACGTTGAAGGCGGGTACCAAGGGACCCAGTACTTC. Residues: CNVEGGYQGTQYF. Full variable domain (remainder filled in from reference TRBV29-1 and TRBJ2-5): SAVISQKPSRDICQRGTSLTIQCQVDSQVTMMFWYRQQPGQSLTLIATANQGSEATYESGFVIDKFPISRPNLTFSTLTVSNMSPEDSSIYLCNVEGGYQGTQYFGPGTRLLVL.

With regard to this clonotype: At one end, the junction sequence differs from germline, possibly due to a read error. CDR3 loop: CAISESPPTSGRVQETQYF. In nucleotides, the CDR3 is TGTGCCATCAGTGAGTCCCCCCCCACTAGCGGGAGAGTTCAAGAGACACAGTACTTC. The chain carries TRBV10-3 and TRBJ2-5, with 11 bases fitting TRBD2. Per the germline V gene, CDR1 is ENHRY and CDR2 is SYGVKD. The CDR3 is made up of 19 amino acids.

The chain employs TRBV11-2 and TRBJ1-4; perhaps TRBD1 as D (6 bases). Germline values: CDR1 SGHAT, CDR2 FQNNGV. This CDR3 region has 17 residues. V shed 0 bases and J shed 8 bases, with 19 bases lying between them. This CDR3 is CASSLEGRGPSGEKLFF. The CDR3, as DNA: TGTGCCAGCAGCTTAGAGGGCAGGGGACCATCTGGCGAAAAACTGTTTTTT.

Of note for this clonotype: One end of the junction is discordant with germline, which a read error may explain. This chain uses TRBV6-5 with TRBJ1-4; a possible D gene is TRBD1 (5 bases). The CDR3 consists of 15 residues. Germline V gene data show CDR1 as MNHEY and CDR2 as SVGAGI. The CDR3 protein is CARSFTTEPNEKLFF. As DNA, the CDR3 is TGTGCCCGCAGTTTTACGACAGAGCCTAATGAAAAACTGTTTTTT.

There are a few counts of this clonotype. A much more abundant neighbour one base away suggests this may be a read error. The chain is built from TRBV20-1 and TRBJ2-2, with 12 nucleotides matching TRBD2. The CDR3 runs to 17 residues. CDR1 and CDR2 (germline): DFQATT, SNEGSKA (reference sequence). The CDR3 DNA sequence: TGCAGTGCTATAGGACTAGCGGGGACCGATAACACCGGGGAGCCGTTTTTT. Residues: CSAIGLAGTDNTGEPFF.

Points on this clonotype: At one end the junction does not follow the germline gene, possibly because of a read error. The rearrangement joins TRBV6-2 or TRBV6-3 to TRBJ2-5; D might be TRBD2 (5 bases). Germline V gene data show CDR1 as MNHEY and CDR2 as SVGEGT. The CDR3 contains 14 residues. CDR3 DNA: TGTGCCAGCAGCCCCGGGAAGCCCCAAGAGACCCAGTATTTC. It translates to CASSPGKPQETQYF.

The chain recombines TRBV20-1 with TRBJ2-2, with 7 positions matching TRBD2. Germline loops: CDR1 DFQATT, CDR2 SNEGSKA (reference sequence). This CDR3 has 14 amino acids. V dropped 2 bases and J dropped 5; count of bases not matched to a gene: 5. The CDR3 loop is CSARLAEDTGELFF. For the CDR3, the DNA is TGCAGTGCTAGACTAGCGGAAGATACCGGGGAGCTGTTTTTT.

This clonotype was counted at least ten times. The chain employs TRBV20-1 and TRBJ1-5; 9 bases line up with TRBD1. The J segment lost 1 base and the V segment lost 4 bases, leaving 2 bases of the junction unmatched. Per the germline V gene, CDR1 is DFQATT and CDR2 is SNEGSKA (reference sequence). The CDR3 length is 14 residues. The CDR3 reads CSANRGHSNQPQHF. In nucleotides, the CDR3 is TGCAGTGCTAACAGGGGGCACAGCAATCAGCCCCAGCATTTT.

This rearrangement joins TRBV10-3 to TRBJ2-1, with 10 bases aligning to TRBD2. The germline gives CDR1 ENHRY, CDR2 SYGVKD. The CDR3 has 14 amino acids. The junction had 8 bases not matched to a gene; V was cut back by 10 bases and J by 5 bases. CDR3 protein: CATESGTSDNEQFF. The CDR3 region has the DNA TGTGCCACGGAGTCCGGGACTAGCGACAATGAGCAGTTCTTC.

This clonotype was seen only a few times. The genes are TRBV11-3 and TRBJ2-3; TRBD2 matches 7 bases. CDR1 is SGHNT, CDR2 YENEEA, per germline. Losses at the gene ends were 4 bases for V and 2 bases for J; bases not matched to a gene: 15. The CDR3 extends over 18 amino acids. The CDR3 DNA is TGTGCCAGCAGCTCCCCCCGGGTGGGAGGGGATCCCACAGATACGCAGTATTTT. Its protein is CASSSPRVGGDPTDTQYF.

About this clonotype itself: This may stem from a read error, because a much larger clone lies one nucleotide away. V usage is TRBV4-3 and J usage is TRBJ2-1; D is possibly TRBD2 (7 bases). Germline loops: CDR1 LGHNA, CDR2 YSLEER. The CDR3 runs to 17 residues. For the CDR3, the DNA is TGCACCAGCAGCCCAAGAGGGAGGGGGAGCTCCTACAATGAGCAGTTCTTC. It specifies CTSSPRGRGSSYNEQFF.

The chain carries TRBV11-2 and TRBJ2-7; either TRBD1 or TRBD2 may supply D (5 bases each). Germline CDR1 and CDR2: SGHAT and FQNNGV. The length of the CDR3 is 14 residues. CDR3 sequence (DNA): TGTGCTAGCTGCTTAGGGGACGGAGGCTACGAGCAGTACTTC. Translating it yields CASCLGDGGYEQYF.

Of note for this clonotype: A much larger clone lies one base from this, so it may be a read error. The genes are TRBV12-3 or TRBV12-4 and TRBJ2-7, with D maybe TRBD1 (6 bases). V shed 9 bases and J shed 2 bases, with 14 bases lying between them. This CDR3 is 13 amino acids long. CDR3 in amino acids: CASTSDRPYEQYF. CDR3 nucleotides: TGTGCCAGTACATCCGACAGGCCCTACGAGCAGTACTTC.

Remarks on this clonotype: The junction and the germline gene differ at one end; a read error may be behind it. V and J are TRBV4-2 and TRBJ2-5; 8 bases agree with TRBD2. The germline V gene has CDR1 LGHNA and CDR2 YNFKEQ. The CDR3 is made up of 15 amino acids. The CDR3 loop reads CASRQGTGGRETHYF. In nucleotides, the CDR3 is TGTGCCAGCAGGCAGGGCACGGGGGGGCGGGAGACCCACTACTTC.

Concerning this clonotype: This CDR3 is missing its conserved last phenylalanine or tryptophan, likely due to a read error. The rearrangement links TRBV13 to TRBJ2-7, with 7 nucleotides matching TRBD2. V gave up 5 bases and J gave up 0 bases; unmatched junction bases: 13. CDR1 and CDR2 from the germline V gene are PRHDT and FYEKMQ (reference sequence). The length of the CDR3 is 17 residues. The DNA for the CDR3 is TGTGCCAGCAGCCCACAAGGGACTAACGGGTACTCCTACGAGCAGTACCTC. Translating it yields CASSPQGTNGYSYEQYL.

Notes on this clonotype: The junction departs from germline at one end; a sequencing error may be responsible. This chain joins TRBV7-9 and TRBJ2-7, with a possible D match to TRBD1 (6 bases). CDR3 length: 16 residues. Germline CDR1 and CDR2: SEHNR and FQNEAQ (reference sequence). The CDR3 region is CASTLSFGGYSGEHYF. DNA for the CDR3: TGTGCCAGCACCCTGTCGTTTGGGGGCTACTCGGGCGAGCATTACTTC.

This clonotype was found many times. This sequence joins TRBV12-3 or TRBV12-4 and TRBJ2-7; 8 bases agree with TRBD1. The CDR3 totals 13 residues. Germline trimming cut 6 bases from V and 3 bases from J; bases unmatched to any gene: 4. CDR3 in DNA: TGTGCCAGCAGGTGGACAGGGAACTACGAGCAGTACTTC. This gives the protein CASRWTGNYEQYF.

Turning to this clonotype: The junction differs from germline at one of its ends, possibly a read error. The genes are TRBV2 and TRBJ2-3; 7 bases are shared with TRBD1. The CDR3 consists of 12 residues. The germline gives CDR1 SNHLY, CDR2 FYNNEI. The chain's CDR3 is CASSTGAMTQYF. The CDR3 DNA reads as TGTGCGAGCAGTACAGGGGCTATGACGCAGTATTTT.